This T cell receptor beta chain was sequenced in a study of breast tumors, draining lymph nodes, adjacent tissues. Study findings and constraints: Compared with lymph nodes, tumors were less diverse; compared with nontumor tissue, more.

Each CDR3 protein is one row after TCRdb ran MiXCR on the multiplex PCR reads. The sample shows about 140,000 distinct CDR3 sequences, 30% to 35% of them seen only once. This clonotype has a count of ten or more. What it recognizes is unknown. V gave up 0 bases and J gave up 4 bases, with 16 bases separating them. The CDR3 consists of 16 residues. Germline CDR1 and CDR2: DFQATT and SNEGSKA (reference sequence). Axillary draining lymph nodes of breast cancer patients supplied the node samples. The chain combines TRBV20-1 with TRBJ1-5, with unresolved D. This TCR came from a female donor with breast cancer. Some clones in this sample may be carry-over from other donors' samples. The sample taken for sequencing was axillary lymph node tissue. The DNA for the CDR3 is TGCAGTGCTAGAGATCAGCGCAGGCTACAGAATCAGCCCCAGCATTTT. Its translation is CSARDQRRLQNQPQHF.